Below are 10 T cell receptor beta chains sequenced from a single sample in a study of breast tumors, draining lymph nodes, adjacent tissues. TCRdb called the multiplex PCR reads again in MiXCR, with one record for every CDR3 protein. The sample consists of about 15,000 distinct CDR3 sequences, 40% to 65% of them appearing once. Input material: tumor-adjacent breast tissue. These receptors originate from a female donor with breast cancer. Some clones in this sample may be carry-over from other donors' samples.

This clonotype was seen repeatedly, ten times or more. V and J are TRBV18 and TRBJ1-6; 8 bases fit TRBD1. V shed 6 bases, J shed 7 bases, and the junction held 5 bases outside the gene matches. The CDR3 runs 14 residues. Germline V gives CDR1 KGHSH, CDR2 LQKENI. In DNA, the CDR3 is TGTGCCAGCTCGCGACAGGGGCGGAATTCACCCCTCCACTTT. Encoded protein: CASSRQGRNSPLHF.

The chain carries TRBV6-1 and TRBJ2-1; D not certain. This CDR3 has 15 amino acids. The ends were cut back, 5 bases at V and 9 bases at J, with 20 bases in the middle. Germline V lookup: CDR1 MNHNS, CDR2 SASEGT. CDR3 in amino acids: CASSSPLGSQTEQFF. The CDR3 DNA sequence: TGTGCCAGCAGTTCCCCTTTGGGCTCGCAGACTGAGCAGTTCTTC.

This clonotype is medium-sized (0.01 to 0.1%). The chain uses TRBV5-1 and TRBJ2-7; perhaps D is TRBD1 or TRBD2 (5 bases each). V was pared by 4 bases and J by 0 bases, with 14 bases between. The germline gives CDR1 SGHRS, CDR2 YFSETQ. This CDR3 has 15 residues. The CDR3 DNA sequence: TGCGCCAGCAGCGACACGGGACGGAGCTCCTACGAGCAGTACTTC. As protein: CASSDTGRSSYEQYF.

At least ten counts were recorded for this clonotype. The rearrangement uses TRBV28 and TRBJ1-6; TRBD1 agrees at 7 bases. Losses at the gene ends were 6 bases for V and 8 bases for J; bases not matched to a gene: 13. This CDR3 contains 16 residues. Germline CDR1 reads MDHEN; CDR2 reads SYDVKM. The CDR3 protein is CASSPSGGTVDSPLHF. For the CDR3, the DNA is TGTGCCAGCAGCCCCAGCGGGGGGACAGTTGATTCACCCCTCCACTTT.

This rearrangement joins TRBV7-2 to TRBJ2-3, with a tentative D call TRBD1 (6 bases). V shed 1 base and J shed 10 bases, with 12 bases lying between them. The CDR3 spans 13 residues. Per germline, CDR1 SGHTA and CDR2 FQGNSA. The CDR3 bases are TGTGCCAGCAGCTTAGACCAGGGGATGGCGCAGTATTTT. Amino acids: CASSLDQGMAQYF.

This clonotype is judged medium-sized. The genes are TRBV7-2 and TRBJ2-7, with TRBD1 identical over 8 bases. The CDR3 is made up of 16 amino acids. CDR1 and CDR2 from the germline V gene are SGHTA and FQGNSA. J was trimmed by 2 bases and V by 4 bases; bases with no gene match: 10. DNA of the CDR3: TGTGCCAGCAGCTGGGGAACAGGGGGACGGACCTACGAGCAGTACTTC. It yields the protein CASSWGTGGRTYEQYF. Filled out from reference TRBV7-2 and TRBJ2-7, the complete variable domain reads GAGVSQSPSNKVTEKGKDVELRCDPISGHTALYWYRQSLGQGLEFLIYFQGNSAPDKSGLPSDRFSAERTGGSVSTLTIQRTQQEDSAVYLCASSWGTGGRTYEQYFGPGTRLTVT.

CDR3 sequence (DNA): TGTGCCTGGACCAACGGACAGGGGTGGGATCAGCCCCAGCATTTT. Encoded protein: CAWTNGQGWDQPQHF. The rearrangement uses TRBV30 and TRBJ1-5, with 9 bases identical to TRBD1. J was trimmed by 5 bases and V by 4 bases; bases with no gene match: 9. CDR1 GTSNPN and CDR2 SVGIG come from the germline V gene (reference sequence). The CDR3 runs 15 residues.

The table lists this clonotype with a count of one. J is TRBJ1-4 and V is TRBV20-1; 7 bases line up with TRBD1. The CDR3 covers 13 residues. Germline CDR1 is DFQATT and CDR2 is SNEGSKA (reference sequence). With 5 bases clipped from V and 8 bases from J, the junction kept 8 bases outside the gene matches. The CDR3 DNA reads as TGCAGTGCTCTCCGGGACAGAAACGAAAAACTGTTTTTT. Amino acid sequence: CSALRDRNEKLFF.

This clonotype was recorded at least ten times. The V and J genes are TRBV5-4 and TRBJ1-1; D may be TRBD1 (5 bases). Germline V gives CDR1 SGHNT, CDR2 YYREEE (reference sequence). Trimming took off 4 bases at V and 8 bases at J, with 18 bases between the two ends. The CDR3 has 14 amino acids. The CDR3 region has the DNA TGTGCCAGCAGCCGGTCCCGACAGTCAACCGAAGCTTTCTTT. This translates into CASSRSRQSTEAFF.

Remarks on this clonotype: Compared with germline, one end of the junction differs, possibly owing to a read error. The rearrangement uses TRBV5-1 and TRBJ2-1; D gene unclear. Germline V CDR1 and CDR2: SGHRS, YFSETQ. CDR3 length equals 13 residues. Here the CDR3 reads CVSSLATHNEQFF. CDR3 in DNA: TGCGTCAGCAGCTTGGCGACCCACAATGAACAGTTCTTC.